A single sample is the source of the 30 T cell receptor beta chains below, sequenced in a study of blood T cell repertoires in COVID-19. The data were produced by immunoSEQ multiplex PCR, yet TCRdb's version contains in-frame clones alone and is incomplete. The sample lists more than 150,000 clones, around 80% occurring once. The sequenced material came from peripheral blood. The receptor source for this set is a man aged 50-60 years who had recovered from COVID-19.

On this clone: The same CDR3 can be traced to other DNA sequences in this sample. This chain joins TRBV5-1 and TRBJ2-1, with TRBD2 matching over 7 bases. V trimming: 0 bases; J trimming: 0 bases; junction bases outside the gene matches: 3. The CDR3 runs to 16 residues. Germline CDR1 is SGHRS and CDR2 is YFSETQ. Written as DNA, the CDR3 is TGCGCCAGCAGCTTGGGCGGCGGGAGCTCCTACAATGAGCAGTTCTTC. As protein: CASSLGGGSSYNEQFF.

This clone was recorded a few times. The V gene is TRBV10-3, the J gene TRBJ1-5; D is possibly TRBD1 (5 bases). Deletions cut 4 bases from V and 5 bases from J, with 9 bases between. This CDR3 region has 13 residues. CDR1 and CDR2 (germline): ENHRY, SYGVKD. The CDR3, as DNA: TGTGCCATCAGTGCAGGGTTGGATCAGCCCCAGCATTTT. Its translation: CAISAGLDQPQHF.

A remark on this clone: One end of the junction is discordant with germline, which a read error may explain. This chain links TRBV12-5 with TRBJ2-1; 9 bases align to TRBD2. Per germline, CDR1 LGHNT and CDR2 FRNRAP. The CDR3 spans 13 residues. DNA for the CDR3: TGTGCCAGTGGTACTAGCGGGTACAATGAGCAGTTCTTC. Its translation is CASGTSGYNEQFF.

This chain joins TRBV18 and TRBJ2-6; D is perhaps TRBD1 (6 bases). Per the germline V gene, CDR1 is KGHSH and CDR2 is LQKENI. The CDR3 length is 19 residues. V lost 3 bases and J 0 bases, leaving 18 bases between the germline ends. This CDR3 reads CASSPRAGAQRSGANVLTF. In DNA, the CDR3 is TGTGCCAGCTCACCGAGGGCAGGGGCCCAGCGCTCTGGGGCCAACGTCCTGACTTTC.

This chain links TRBV19 with TRBJ2-1, with D uncertain. This CDR3 has 11 residues. Germline V gives CDR1 LNHDA, CDR2 SQIVND (reference sequence). The V gene lost 6 bases and the J gene lost 8 bases, with 8 bases spanning the gap. DNA of the CDR3: TGTGCCAGTAGCGAAACATATGAGCAGTTCTTC. Its protein is CASSETYEQFF.

V usage is TRBV6-5 and J usage is TRBJ1-2, with D possibly matching TRBD1 (5 bases). This CDR3 has 13 residues. V gave up 2 bases and J gave up 6 bases, with 10 bases separating them. Germline V gives CDR1 MNHEY, CDR2 SVGAGI. CDR3 sequence: CASSYRDLDGYTF. As DNA, the CDR3 is TGTGCCAGCAGTTACAGGGACTTGGATGGCTACACCTTC.

The V call is TRBV5-4, the J call TRBJ2-1, with 9 bases aligning to TRBD1. The CDR3 is 14 residues long. CDR1 SGHNT and CDR2 YYREEE come from the germline V gene (reference sequence). The V and J ends lost 0 bases and 8 bases, in that order; junction bases with no gene match: 3. The CDR3 sequence is CASSLGDRAYEQFF. The CDR3 DNA reads as TGTGCCAGCAGCTTGGGGGACAGGGCTTATGAGCAGTTCTTC.

The chain employs TRBV10-3 and TRBJ2-7; 7 bases are shared with TRBD2. The CDR3 totals 14 residues. J was trimmed by 6 bases and V by 6 bases; bases with no gene match: 11. The germline V gene encodes CDR1 ENHRY and CDR2 SYGVKD. Written as DNA, the CDR3 is TGTGCCATCAGAGGGACTACCAACCTTCGCGAGCAGTACTTC. Its translation: CAIRGTTNLREQYF.

The genes are TRBV4-3 and TRBJ2-7; 11 bases agree with TRBD2. The CDR3 runs to 15 residues. In germline, CDR1 is LGHNA, CDR2 YSLEER. The junction had 6 bases not matched to a gene; V was cut back by 4 bases and J by 4 bases. The CDR3 DNA sequence: TGCGCCAGCAGCCTTAGCGGGAGGGCCGGGTACGAGCAGTACTTC. It is translated as CASSLSGRAGYEQYF.

The chain has TRBV10-2 and TRBJ2-1, with D perhaps TRBD2 (5 bases). The V end was cut by 2 bases, the J end by 5 bases, with 16 bases between. Germline lookup yields CDR1 WSHSY and CDR2 SAAADI. The CDR3 extends over 16 amino acids. The CDR3 reads CASSESAGYSNNEQFF. DNA of the CDR3: TGCGCCAGCAGTGAGAGCGCGGGCTACTCAAACAATGAGCAGTTCTTC.

For the CDR3, the DNA is TGTGCCAGCAGTTTAGATCGCCAGTTCTCCTACGAGCAGTACTTC. Its translation is CASSLDRQFSYEQYF. J is TRBJ2-7 and V is TRBV27; no clear D gene. The length of the CDR3 is 15 residues. V was clipped by 2 bases and J by 0 bases, with 11 bases between them. Per germline, CDR1 MNHEY and CDR2 SMNVEV (reference sequence).

The chain recombines TRBV28 with TRBJ2-4; D uncertain. CDR3 length: 13 residues. V lost 4 bases, J lost 7 bases, and 11 bases lay in between. The germline V gene has CDR1 MDHEN and CDR2 SYDVKM. CDR3 nucleotides: TGTGCCAGCAGTTCCCCCCCACTGAACATTCAGTACTTC. It is translated as CASSSPPLNIQYF.

Notes on this clone: The sample has other DNA sequences that encode this CDR3 too. The genes are TRBV7-2 and TRBJ2-7, with a possible D match to TRBD1 (6 bases). Germline V gene sequence: CDR1 SGHTA, CDR2 FQGNSA. There are 13 residues in the CDR3. The V and J ends lost 4 bases and 3 bases respectively, with 10 bases between them. The CDR3: CASSSGQLYEQYF. The CDR3 bases are TGTGCCAGCAGCTCCGGACAGCTCTACGAGCAGTACTTC. Based on the CDR3 plus reference TRBV7-2 and TRBJ2-7, the full variable domain is GAGVSQSPSNKVTEKGKDVELRCDPISGHTALYWYRQSLGQGLEFLIYFQGNSAPDKSGLPSDRFSAERTGGSVSTLTIQRTQQEDSAVYLCASSSGQLYEQYFGPGTRLTVT.

The rearrangement links TRBV18 to TRBJ1-1; tentative D call: TRBD1 (6 bases). This CDR3 contains 14 residues. Trimming took off 3 bases at V and 4 bases at J, with 12 bases between the two ends. Germline V lookup: CDR1 KGHSH, CDR2 LQKENI. The CDR3 DNA follows: TGTGCCAGCTCACCTCTCCCGGACAGCACTGAAGCTTTCTTT. The encoded protein is CASSPLPDSTEAFF.

The V and J genes are TRBV3-1 (or the pseudogene TRBV3-2) and TRBJ1-3; the D is unclear. There are 15 residues in the CDR3. The ends were cut back, 3 bases at V and 0 bases at J, with 9 bases in the middle. CDR1 is LGHDT and CDR2 is YNNKEL in the germline V gene (reference sequence). This CDR3 is CASSQGLFSGNTIYF. CDR3 sequence (DNA): TGTGCCAGCAGCCAGGGCCTGTTCTCTGGAAACACCATATATTTT.

The chain uses TRBV4-1 and TRBJ1-2; tentatively, D is TRBD1 (6 bases). The CDR3 consists of 18 residues. V was cut by 1 base and J by 5 bases, with 23 bases left in between. Germline lookup yields CDR1 MGHRA and CDR2 YSYEKL. CDR3 bases: TGCGCCAGCAGCCAAGTTGGCCCCTCCACAGGGAGTAGGTATGGCTACACCTTC. Its protein product is CASSQVGPSTGSRYGYTF.

The chain links TRBV27 to TRBJ2-4, with a possible D match to TRBD2 (6 bases). The CDR3 sequence is 15 residues long. The V gene lost 8 bases and the J gene lost 6 bases, with 20 bases spanning the gap. Germline CDR1 is MNHEY and CDR2 is SMNVEV (reference sequence). Here the CDR3 DNA reads TGTGCCAGCGCCATCGGGGGAGCACTTGTAAACATTCAGTACTTC. As protein: CASAIGGALVNIQYF.

The J gene is TRBJ2-3, the V gene TRBV9; 12 positions match TRBD2. This CDR3 contains 17 residues. Germline trimming cut 0 bases from V and 4 bases from J; bases unmatched to any gene: 6. CDR1 is SGDLS and CDR2 is YYNGEE in the germline V gene. The chain's CDR3 is CASSVEASGRGSDTQYF. CDR3 sequence (DNA): TGTGCCAGCAGCGTAGAGGCTAGCGGGAGGGGGTCAGATACGCAGTATTTT.

CDR3 nucleotides: TGTGCCAGCTCACCGAGACCGGGACAAGACCACAAAAATGAGCAGTTCTTC. This encodes CASSPRPGQDHKNEQFF. This sequence joins TRBV18 and TRBJ2-1; D possibly corresponds to TRBD1 (6 bases). Germline CDR1 reads KGHSH; CDR2 reads LQKENI. CDR3 length: 17 amino acids. The V and J ends lost 3 bases and 7 bases respectively, with 22 bases between them.

This rearrangement joins TRBV6-4 to TRBJ1-2; D call uncertain. This CDR3 region has 14 residues. The ends were cut back, 4 bases at V and 3 bases at J, with 12 bases in the middle. Germline V gene lookup returns CDR1 MRHNA and CDR2 SNTAGT. CDR3 sequence: CASSAGLGDYGYTF. For the CDR3, the DNA is TGTGCCAGCAGTGCCGGTTTAGGAGACTATGGCTACACCTTC.

This clone has a handful of counts. This CDR3 is CASSHSRTSDYEQYF. CDR3 nucleotide sequence: TGTGCCAGCAGCCATTCGAGGACTAGCGACTACGAGCAGTACTTC. The chain recombines TRBV3-1 (or the pseudogene TRBV3-2) with TRBJ2-7; 9 bases map to TRBD2. Looked up from germline, CDR1 is LGHDT and CDR2 is YNNKEL (reference sequence). V lost 3 bases, J lost 3 bases, and 6 bases stayed unmatched. The CDR3 sequence is 15 residues long.

The chain joins TRBV11-3 to TRBJ2-1; 10 positions agree with TRBD2. CDR3 length: 15 residues. CDR1 and CDR2 from the germline V gene are SGHNT and YENEEA. The J segment lost 9 bases and the V segment lost 4 bases, leaving 9 bases of the junction unmatched. Here the CDR3 reads CASSSPTSGPPEQFF. In DNA, the CDR3 is TGTGCCAGCAGCTCACCGACTAGCGGGCCGCCTGAGCAGTTCTTC. The variable domain in full, completed from reference TRBV11-3 and TRBJ2-1, reads EAGVVQSPRYKIIEKKQPVAFWCNPISGHNTLYWYLQNLGQGPELLIRYENEEAVDDSQLPKDRFSAERLKGVDSTLKIQPAELGDSAVYLCASSSPTSGPPEQFFGPGTRLTVL.

The genes are TRBV4-1 and TRBJ2-1; D is perhaps TRBD1 (5 bases). Looked up from germline, CDR1 is MGHRA and CDR2 is YSYEKL. The germline V and J ends were trimmed by 3 bases and 3 bases, with 15 bases remaining between them. This CDR3 has 16 amino acids. The CDR3 DNA is TGCGCCAGCAGCCAGGTGGACATTTTCTACTACAATGAGCAGTTCTTC. This sequence encodes CASSQVDIFYYNEQFF.

J is TRBJ1-5 and V is TRBV30; 7 nucleotides line up with TRBD1. The germline V gene has CDR1 GTSNPN and CDR2 SVGIG (reference sequence). V shed 4 bases and J 1 base; nucleotides not matched to a gene: 1. This CDR3 comprises 13 residues. Here the CDR3 DNA reads TGTGCCTGGAAACAGGGGAGCAATCAGCCCCAGCATTTT. It encodes CAWKQGSNQPQHF.

The V gene is TRBV24-1, the J gene TRBJ2-3, with 9 bases that match TRBD1. Trimming took 6 bases from V and 2 from J; bases not matched to a gene: 5. The CDR3 has 15 residues. Germline lookup yields CDR1 KGHDR and CDR2 SFDVKD. The CDR3 spells CATSSRTGDTDTQYF. In nucleotides, the CDR3 is TGTGCCACCAGTTCTAGGACAGGGGACACAGATACGCAGTATTTT.

The rearrangement links TRBV6-1 to TRBJ2-5; TRBD2 is a possible D gene (6 bases). CDR1 is MNHNS, CDR2 SASEGT, per germline. V was pared by 2 bases and J by 5 bases, with 15 bases between. The CDR3 length is 15 residues. CDR3: CASSETGGRWETQYF. The CDR3 DNA is TGTGCCAGCAGTGAAACCGGGGGTAGGTGGGAGACCCAGTACTTC.

The V gene is TRBV4-3, the J gene TRBJ1-2; D ambiguous. The CDR3 is made up of 13 amino acids. Germline V gene lookup returns CDR1 LGHNA and CDR2 YSLEER. The V end lost 4 bases, the J end lost 2 bases, and 8 bases lay between the germline ends. This CDR3 reads CASSPRHNYGYTF. The CDR3, as DNA: TGCGCCAGCAGCCCACGACACAACTATGGCTACACCTTC.

The J gene is TRBJ1-2, the V gene TRBV7-9; 8 bases align to TRBD1. From germline, CDR1 is SEHNR and CDR2 FQNEAQ (reference sequence). This CDR3 is built from 12 residues. Unmatched junction bases numbered 3, after V lost 5 bases and J lost 7 bases. The CDR3 spells CASSPGTGGYTF. CDR3 coding DNA: TGTGCCAGCAGCCCGGGGACAGGTGGCTACACCTTC.

This chain links TRBV7-3 with TRBJ2-1; D possibly corresponds to TRBD2 (5 bases). Trimming left V 1 base short and J 10 bases short, with 14 bases between. The CDR3 length is 14 residues. The germline V gene encodes CDR1 SGHTA and CDR2 FQGTGA. The CDR3 region has the DNA TGTGCCAGCAGCTTAAGTGGGAGCCCATCGGAGCAGTTCTTC. Protein: CASSLSGSPSEQFF.

The chain recombines TRBV5-4 with TRBJ2-3; the match to TRBD2 covers 12 bases. Germline trimming cut 4 bases from V and 5 bases from J; bases unmatched to any gene: 5. Germline CDR1 and CDR2: SGHNT and YYREEE (reference sequence). CDR3 size: 15 residues. The CDR3 spells CASSMGLAGIDTQYF. The CDR3, as DNA: TGTGCCAGCAGCATGGGACTAGCGGGCATAGATACGCAGTATTTT.